The present T cell receptor beta chain was sequenced within a study of blood T cells in healthy people across ages. Germline V gene data show CDR1 as SEHNR and CDR2 as FQNEAQ (reference sequence). The CDR3 runs 15 residues. For this clonotype: Its antigen is as yet unknown. The germline gene is not matched at one end of the junction; a read error may be the cause.

Combining a sample-barcoded 5' primer with a J-beta primer mix, a second PCR ran for roughly 7 to 11 cycles. TCRdb used MiXCR to reprocess the 5' RACE reads, holding one entry per CDR3 protein. The table has around 710,000 distinct CDR3 sequences, roughly 41% seen once; the top ten hold 20% to 25%. Study-level findings and limits: A conclusive naive versus antigen-experienced comparison was prevented by the unsorted PBMCs.

The sample, around 10 milliliters of peripheral blood, was drawn from each donor. Material for sequencing was blood. This sequence joins TRBV7-9 and TRBJ2-3; TRBD2 aligns across 8 bases. The TCR sequence derives from a woman in her fifties or sixties in good health. Written as DNA, the CDR3 is TGCGCCAGCAGCTTGGGAGCGGGAGTGACAGATACGCAGTATTTT. It is translated as CASSLGAGVTDTQYF.